Described below is a single T cell receptor beta chain sequence and its context. Its target is not known. Naivety among CD8 cells was defined by CD45RO negativity and positive CCR7 selection, thereby excluding terminally differentiated effector memory CD45RA+ cells. Samples underwent the assay at deep level. Sequenced by immunoSEQ multiplex PCR; TCRdb stores in-frame clones only, minus some. The table shows roughly 2.1 million clones, with around 93% occurring only once. These data are taken from a study of shared clonotypes between healthy human individuals. Study findings and constraints: Rarefaction curves obtained for sorted subsets showed sequencing incomplete despite large depth. The study found lower generation probabilities in non-shared clonotypes than in those shared by all four donors. With several donors compared, around 5.4% of naive CD4 clonotypes were shared.

The CDR3 runs 16 residues. Trimming removed 6 bases from V and 4 bases from J; junction bases left unmatched: 12. CDR1 and CDR2 (germline): SGHAT, FQNNGV. The sequenced material came from naive CD8+ T cells from PBMCs. The chain is built from TRBV11-2 and TRBJ2-7, with 10 bases fitting TRBD1. This TCR came from a man younger than 35 in good health. Some clones in this sample may be carry-over from other donors' samples. For the CDR3, the DNA is TGTGCCAGCAGTCCCCTGGGGGACAGGGGTGTTTACGAGCAGTACTTC. Protein sequence: CASSPLGDRGVYEQYF. Drawing the rest from reference TRBV11-2 and TRBJ2-7, the complete variable domain is EAGVAQSPRYKIIEKRQSVAFWCNPISGHATLYWYQQILGQGPKLLIQFQNNGVVDDSQLPKDRFSAERLKGVDSTLKIQPAKLEDSAVYLCASSPLGDRGVYEQYFGPGTRLTVT.